Detailed here is one T cell receptor beta chain. Sequencing used immunoSEQ multiplex PCR; TCRdb keeps in-frame clones, though not all of them. In the table there are 150,000 to 200,000 clones, around 82% of which are singletons. This entry comes from a study of blood T cell repertoires in COVID-19. Overall study context: From T cells, B-cell-depleted T cells, or PBMCs came the material, which was cDNA or gDNA.

The J segment lost 4 bases and the V segment lost 6 bases, leaving 8 bases of the junction unmatched. Germline CDR1 reads MNHEY; CDR2 reads SVGAGI. The CDR3 totals 15 residues. The sequence was obtained from a man older than 75 with COVID-19, enrolled during active disease. Sequencing input: peripheral blood. The J gene is TRBJ2-5, the V gene TRBV6-5, with 10 bases lining up with TRBD1. CDR3 sequence: CASSPPGQGRETQYF. CDR3 nucleotides: TGTGCCAGCAGCCCGCCGGGACAGGGGCGAGAGACCCAGTACTTC.